One and the same sample provided the 6 T cell receptor beta chains below, sequenced in a study of cytomegalovirus exposure and HLA in healthy donors. PCR amplification relied on 60 Vbeta primers (plus 13 Jbeta primers). The method was immunoSEQ multiplex PCR; TCRdb's version includes in-frame clones alone and lacks a portion of them. The sample includes approximately 100,000 clones, about three quarters of them seen just once. Sequenced input: PBMCs. Source of these receptors: a male donor in good health and CMV-seropositive.

Many counts were recorded for this clone. The gene calls are TRBV4-3 and TRBJ2-1, with D possibly being TRBD2 (6 bases). Per the germline V gene, CDR1 is LGHNA and CDR2 is YSLEER. CDR3 length: 15 residues. Trimming took 0 bases from V and 4 from J, leaving 10 bases between them. CDR3 DNA: TGCGCCAGCAGCCAAGATCGAGGAGGGTACAATGAGCAGTTCTTC. Translated, it gives CASSQDRGGYNEQFF.

The gene calls are TRBV11-3 and TRBJ2-3; TRBD2 aligns across 15 bases. The junction had 4 bases not matched to a gene; V was cut back by 4 bases and J by 8 bases. The CDR3 is 15 amino acids. Germline CDR1 SGHNT, CDR2 YENEEA. The CDR3 region is CASSSGLAGGSTQYF. CDR3 in DNA: TGTGCCAGCAGCTCAGGACTAGCGGGGGGGTCTACGCAGTATTTT.

This clone turned up a few times. The rearrangement links TRBV11-3 to TRBJ1-2; D is undetermined. V was shortened by 0 bases and J by 4 bases, with 12 bases between the two germline ends. Germline values: CDR1 SGHNT, CDR2 YENEEA. The CDR3 is 15 residues long. The CDR3 is CASSLDSTTGYGYTF. The CDR3 coding sequence is TGTGCCAGCAGCTTAGATTCGACGACGGGCTATGGCTACACCTTC. The full variable domain, in which reference TRBV11-3 and TRBJ1-2 provide the parts outside the CDR3, is EAGVVQSPRYKIIEKKQPVAFWCNPISGHNTLYWYLQNLGQGPELLIRYENEEAVDDSQLPKDRFSAERLKGVDSTLKIQPAELGDSAVYLCASSLDSTTGYGYTFGSGTRLTVV.

J is TRBJ1-4 and V is TRBV7-2; a possible D gene is TRBD1 (5 bases). V was cut by 5 bases and J by 6 bases, with 13 bases left in between. The CDR3 extends over 14 amino acids. From germline, CDR1 is SGHTA and CDR2 FQGNSA. The CDR3 sequence: CASSRQSKDEKLFF. CDR3 DNA sequence: TGTGCCAGCAGCCGACAGTCTAAAGATGAAAAACTGTTTTTT.

The chain links TRBV6-5 to TRBJ1-1; 7 nucleotides line up with TRBD1. This CDR3 is built from 16 residues. CDR1 is MNHEY, CDR2 SVGAGI, per germline. J lost 0 bases, V lost 0 bases, and 4 bases had no gene match. DNA for the CDR3: TGTGCCAGCAGTTACTCCTCGACAGGGATGAACACTGAAGCTTTCTTT. Its protein is CASSYSSTGMNTEAFF.

This chain joins TRBV30 and TRBJ2-2; 14 bases fit TRBD2. The CDR3 has 17 amino acids. Germline values: CDR1 GTSNPN, CDR2 SVGIG (reference sequence). V was clipped by 2 bases and J by 6 bases; unmatched bases: 8. The CDR3 bases are TGTGCCTGGAGTTTGGGGACTAGCGGGAGCGGTTCCGGGGAGCTGTTTTTT. Its translation is CAWSLGTSGSGSGELFF.